The subject of this entry is one T cell receptor (beta chain). What it recognizes is unknown. These data originate in a study of cytotoxic CD8 clonotypes in ibrutinib-treated CLL. The CDR3 totals 18 residues. Looked up from germline, CDR1 is MDHEN and CDR2 is SYDVKM. The junction had 11 bases not matched to a gene; V was cut back by 3 bases and J by 1 base. Sequencing used immunoSEQ multiplex PCR; TCRdb keeps in-frame clones, though not all of them. Of fewer than 75,000 clones listed, roughly 70% are singletons. Study results and caveats: Baseline values of clonality outstripped age-matched healthy donors and followed circulating CD8+ T-cell counts. Rare overall, public clonotypes shrank or held steady under therapy.

J is TRBJ2-7 and V is TRBV28, with 11 bases fitting TRBD1. Material: PBMCs, obtained after 12 months of ibrutinib treatment. This clonotype was obtained from a human donor with chronic lymphocytic leukemia. The CDR3, as DNA: TGTGCCAGCAGTTTTTGGAAACTCGGGACAGGGGGGTCCTACGAGCAGTACTTC. Protein: CASSFWKLGTGGSYEQYF.